Sequencing of this TCR beta chain was carried out in a study of tumor and adjacent non-tumor tissue in lung cancer. Turning to the study itself: Patients comprised over 9 adenocarcinoma, a couple of squamous cell carcinoma and 1 small cell lung cancer. Broader study findings: In normal lung, the top 100 clones were significantly more dominant than in tumor. TCR diversity was significantly greater in tumor than normal lung tissue. Patients with more diverse tumor TCRs had worse survival.

RNA was extracted from bulk tissue without any cell sorting. Remarks on this clonotype: Its antigen is unidentified.

Trimming cost V 2 bases and J 4 bases, with 8 bases left between them. This CDR3 is built from 14 residues. TCRbeta libraries were built with three rounds of nested PCR, modified from ARM-PCR. TCRdb re-analysed the multiplex PCR reads in MiXCR, keeping a single row per CDR3 protein. The sample yields approximately 140,000 distinct CDR3 sequences, around 61% seen once. The V gene is TRBV12-3 or TRBV12-4, the J gene TRBJ1-4, with D unclear. The receptor was isolated from a man aged 55-75 years with small cell lung cancer. Sequenced material: lung tumor tissue. CDR3 sequence (DNA): TGTGCCAGCAGTTTATGGGATGGTAATGAAAAACTGTTTTTT. Protein: CASSLWDGNEKLFF.